The entry below gives a single TCR beta chain sequence along with its context. Amplified TCR beta CDR3 regions derived from RNA transcripts. First-round RT-PCR targeting the TCR CDR3 was performed with the HTBI primer set. MiXCR, applied by TCRdb to the multiplex PCR reads, yields one record per CDR3 protein. The profile shows 350,000 to 500,000 distinct CDR3 sequences, around 13% of them singletons. This entry is derived from a study of T cells in Graves' hyperthyroidism and ophthalmopathy. Trimming stripped 3 bases from V and 5 bases from J, with 10 bases between. The CDR3 length is 13 residues. Germline assignment: CDR1 DFQATT and CDR2 SNEGSKA (reference sequence).

The sequenced sample was blood. This chain joins TRBV20-1 and TRBJ1-4; D ambiguous. The origin of this receptor is a woman aged 18 to 35 with Graves' hyperthyroidism. The CDR3 loop is CSASFSYNEKLFF. CDR3 sequence (DNA): TGCAGTGCTAGTTTCAGCTACAATGAAAAACTGTTTTTT.